Sequencing of this T cell receptor (beta chain) was carried out in a study of OX40 agonist ivuxolimab in advanced cancers. Across the whole study: Subjects had a mean age of around 63 years, with a range of 23 to 79; roughly 80% were male.

Systemic immunosuppression or a history of autoimmune disease excluded patients. Researchers took blood at baseline, on cycle 4 day 1, and on cycle 7 day 1. Points on this clone: Its antigen is still unknown.

Findings and limits, study-wide: In a subset of nonresponders, normalized T-cell clonal expansion was also low.

Profiling relied on immunoSEQ multiplex PCR, and the TCRdb table lists in-frame clones only, not all of them. The table includes about 89,000 clones, just over 90% detected once. The CDR3 sequence is 15 residues long. Germline V gives CDR1 SNHLY, CDR2 FYNNEI. Trimming removed 6 bases from V and 2 bases from J; junction bases left unmatched: 6. This TCR was recovered from an adult with an advanced solid tumor such as melanoma, head and neck, liver or kidney cancer. This sample comprised CD4+ or CD8+ T cells sorted from blood, obtained in a trial of the OX40 agonist ivuxolimab. The chain combines TRBV2 with TRBJ2-3; TRBD1 matches 9 bases. DNA of the CDR3: TGTGCCAGCAGCATAGGACAGGGGAACACAGATACGCAGTATTTT. Amino acids: CASSIGQGNTDTQYF.